This TCR beta chain was sequenced for a study of blood T cell repertoires in COVID-19. Looking at the study overall: The United States, Italy and Spain provided the acute and convalescent COVID-19 samples. T cells, B-cell-depleted T cells, or PBMCs provided the cDNA or gDNA that served as material.

The data were produced by immunoSEQ multiplex PCR, yet TCRdb's version contains in-frame clones alone and is incomplete. The repertoire holds approximately 490,000 clones, with roughly 87% as singletons. The CDR3 length is 16 residues. Looked up from germline, CDR1 is SGHTS and CDR2 is YDEGEE. V was shortened by 0 bases and J by 0 bases, with 12 bases between the two germline ends. The study assigned cohorts using participant-reported clinical history. This clone was seen just once. This sequence joins TRBV5-8 and TRBJ1-2, with a tentative D call TRBD1 (6 bases). The sequenced sample consisted of PBMCs or T cells enriched from blood (not recorded which). This TCR came from a woman between 18 and 29 years old who had recovered from COVID-19. The CDR3 DNA follows: TGTGCCAGCAGCTTGGGGCGGGGGCAAGCTAACTATGGCTACACCTTC. Translating gives CASSLGRGQANYGYTF.